This TCR beta chain was identified in a study of T cells after yellow fever vaccination. Study-wide findings and caveats: Though it reached lower strength, the secondary response hit its peak faster, day 5 versus 15. Among primary-vaccination clones, most reappeared after the booster, at roughly 96% for CD4 and around 91% for CD8.

TCRdb recomputed calls from the 5' RACE reads with MiXCR, one row per CDR3 protein. The data show some 240,000 distinct CDR3 sequences, around 3.1% seen once. Losses at the gene ends were 6 bases for V and 6 bases for J; bases not matched to a gene: 5. This CDR3 comprises 12 residues. Germline V gives CDR1 MDHEN, CDR2 SYDVKM. Details on this clonotype: Its antigen is unidentified.

The receptor comes from a man in his late teens or twenties who received the YFV17D yellow fever vaccine. Sequencing used CD4+ T cells sorted from PBMCs, obtained 10 days after the yellow fever booster vaccination. V usage is TRBV28 and J usage is TRBJ2-7; 7 nucleotides line up with TRBD1. CDR3 nucleotides: TGTGCCAGCAGCAGAGACAGGGCCGAGCAGTACGTC. It translates to CASSRDRAEQYV.